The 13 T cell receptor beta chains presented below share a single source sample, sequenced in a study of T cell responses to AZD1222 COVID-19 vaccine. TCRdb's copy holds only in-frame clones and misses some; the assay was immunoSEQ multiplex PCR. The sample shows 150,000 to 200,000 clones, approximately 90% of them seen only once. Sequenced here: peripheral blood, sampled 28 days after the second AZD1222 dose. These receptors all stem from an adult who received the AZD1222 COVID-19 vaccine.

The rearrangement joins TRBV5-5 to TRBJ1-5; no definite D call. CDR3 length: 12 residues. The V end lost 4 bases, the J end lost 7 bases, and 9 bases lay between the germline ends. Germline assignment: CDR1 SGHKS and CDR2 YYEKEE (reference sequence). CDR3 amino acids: CASSTRRQPQHF. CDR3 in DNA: TGTGCCAGCAGCACGAGGCGGCAGCCCCAGCATTTT.

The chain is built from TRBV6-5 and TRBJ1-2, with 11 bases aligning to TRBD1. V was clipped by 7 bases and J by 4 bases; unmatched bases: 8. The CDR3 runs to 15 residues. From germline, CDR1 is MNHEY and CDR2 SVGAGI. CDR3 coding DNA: TGTGCCAGCACGCTCCGGGACAGGGGGACCTATGGCTACACCTTC. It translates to CASTLRDRGTYGYTF.

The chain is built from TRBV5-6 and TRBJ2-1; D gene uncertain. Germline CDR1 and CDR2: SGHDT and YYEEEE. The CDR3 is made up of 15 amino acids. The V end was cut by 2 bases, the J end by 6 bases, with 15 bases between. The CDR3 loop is CASSFSSLIANEQFF. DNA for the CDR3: TGTGCCAGCAGCTTTAGTAGTCTAATTGCCAATGAGCAGTTCTTC.

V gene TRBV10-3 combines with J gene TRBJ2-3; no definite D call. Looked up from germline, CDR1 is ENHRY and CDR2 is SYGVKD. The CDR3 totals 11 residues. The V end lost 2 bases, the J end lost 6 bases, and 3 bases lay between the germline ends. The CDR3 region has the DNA TGTGCCATCAGTGAGGAGGATACGCAGTATTTT. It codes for CAISEEDTQYF.

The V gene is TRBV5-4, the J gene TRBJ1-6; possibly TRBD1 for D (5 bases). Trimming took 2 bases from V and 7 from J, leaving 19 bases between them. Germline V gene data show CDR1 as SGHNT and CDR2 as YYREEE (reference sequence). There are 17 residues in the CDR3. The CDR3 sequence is CASSFHKGLSANSPLHF. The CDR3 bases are TGTGCCAGCAGCTTTCATAAGGGGTTATCCGCGAATTCACCCCTCCACTTT.

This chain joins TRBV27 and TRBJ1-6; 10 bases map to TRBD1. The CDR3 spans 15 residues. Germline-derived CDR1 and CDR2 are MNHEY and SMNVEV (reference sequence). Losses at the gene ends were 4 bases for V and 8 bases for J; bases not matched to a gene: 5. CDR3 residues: CASSWTGGLDSPLHF. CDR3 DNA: TGTGCCAGCAGTTGGACAGGGGGTTTGGATTCACCCCTCCACTTT.

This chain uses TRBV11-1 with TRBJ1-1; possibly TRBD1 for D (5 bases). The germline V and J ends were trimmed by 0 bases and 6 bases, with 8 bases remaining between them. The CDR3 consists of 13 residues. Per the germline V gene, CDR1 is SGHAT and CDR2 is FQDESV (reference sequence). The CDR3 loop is CASSLAGRSEAFF. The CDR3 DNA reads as TGTGCCAGCAGCTTAGCGGGACGGTCTGAAGCTTTCTTT.

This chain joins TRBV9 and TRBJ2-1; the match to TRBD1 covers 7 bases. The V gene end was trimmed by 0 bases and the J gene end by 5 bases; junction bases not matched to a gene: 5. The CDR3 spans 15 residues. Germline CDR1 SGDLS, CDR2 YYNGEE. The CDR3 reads CASSVGRTGDNEQFF. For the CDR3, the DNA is TGTGCCAGCAGCGTAGGAAGGACAGGAGACAATGAGCAGTTCTTC.

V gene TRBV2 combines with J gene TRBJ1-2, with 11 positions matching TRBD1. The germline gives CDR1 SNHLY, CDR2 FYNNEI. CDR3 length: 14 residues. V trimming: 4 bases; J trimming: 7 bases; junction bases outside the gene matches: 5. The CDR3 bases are TGTGCCAGCAGTGGGGACAGGGGGTTCTCTGGCTACACCTTC. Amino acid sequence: CASSGDRGFSGYTF.

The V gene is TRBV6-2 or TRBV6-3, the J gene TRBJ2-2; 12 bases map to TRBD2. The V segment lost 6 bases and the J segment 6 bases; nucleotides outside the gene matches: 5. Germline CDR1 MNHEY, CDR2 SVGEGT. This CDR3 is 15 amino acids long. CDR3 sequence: CASSSSGGAAGELFF. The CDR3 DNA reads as TGTGCCAGCAGCTCTAGCGGGGGGGCGGCCGGGGAGCTGTTTTTT.

For the CDR3, the DNA is TGCGCCAGCAGCCAAGTTACAGTACAAGTTAACGAGCAGTACTTC. It encodes CASSQVTVQVNEQYF. The chain has TRBV4-1 and TRBJ2-7; D not certain. The CDR3 length is 15 residues. V dropped 1 base and J dropped 5 bases, with 15 bases sitting between them. Germline lookup yields CDR1 MGHRA and CDR2 YSYEKL.

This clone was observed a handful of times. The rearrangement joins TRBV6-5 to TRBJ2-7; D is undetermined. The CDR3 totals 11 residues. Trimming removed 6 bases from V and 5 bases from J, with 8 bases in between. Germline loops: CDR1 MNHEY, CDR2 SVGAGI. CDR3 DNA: TGTGCCAGCAGCACCTATGACGAGCAGTACTTC. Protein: CASSTYDEQYF.

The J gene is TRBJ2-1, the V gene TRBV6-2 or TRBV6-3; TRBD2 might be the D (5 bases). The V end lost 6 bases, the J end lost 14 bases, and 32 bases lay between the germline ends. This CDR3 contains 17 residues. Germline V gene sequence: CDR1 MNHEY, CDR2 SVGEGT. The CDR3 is CASSLRSPRARTIGEFF. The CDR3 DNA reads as TGTGCCAGCAGCCTAAGATCCCCCCGGGCCCGAACAATCGGGGAGTTCTTC.